Sequencing of this T cell receptor beta chain was carried out in a study of regulatory T cells in long-lasting Graves disease listed by TCRdb under 2021. The study in broad terms: Antithyroid drugs had been taken for less than 3 months by newly diagnosed Graves' disease patients. This study used TCR sequencing and RNA sequencing of peripheral blood to compare persistent Graves' disease patients against newly diagnosed Graves' disease patients. The study was conducted in China and was registered as a clinical trial. A total of 35 or so samples were covered by TCR sequencing, comprising some 13 persistent and about 20 newly diagnosed Graves' disease patients.

General study outcomes and caveats: Only the TCR beta chain was sequenced and analyzed. Preferential use of TRBV28, TRBJ1-2 and TRBJ2-5 was observed in persistent disease, whereas TRBV20-1 and TRBJ2-1 were favored in newly diagnosed disease. Patients with persistent disease shared more public clonotypes (approximately 2,500) than newly diagnosed patients did (around 980). The authors acknowledged the small sample size as a limitation that may reduce accuracy. Only peripheral blood was studied, because thyroid tissue, the primary lesion, was inaccessible. Lower TCR Shannon entropy and fewer highly expanded clones were observed in persistent Graves' disease patients than in newly diagnosed patients, which suggested clonal expansion.

For this clonotype: Its antigen remains undetermined. No clone much larger than this one lies a single base away; base qualities are absent.

V lost 7 bases and J lost 2 bases; the stretch between them is 12 bases long. The CDR1 and CDR2 encoded by the germline V gene are SGHRS and YFSETQ. There are 13 amino acids in the CDR3, from cysteine to phenylalanine inclusive. Of the read, only the CDR3 DNA is kept; its 39 bases are in frame from base 1. Library preparation employed multiplex PCR. Reads for this sample came from an Illumina HiSeq 4000. iRepertoire HTBI primers and Arm-PCR amplification of CDR3 regions were used to construct TCR beta libraries. PCR products were gel purified before sequencing. The published analysis was carried out like this. A total of 62 TRBV and some 15 TRBJ segments were identified across samples and were used for gene usage analysis of CDR3 amino acid clonotypes. Filtered high-quality paired reads were merged into contigs using COPE and FqMerger. BLAST was used to align contigs to IMGT TRBV, TRBD and TRBJ reference genes, with CDR3 defined following IMGT. Highly expanded clones were defined as clonotypes with a frequency above 0.1%. Shannon entropy was used to measure repertoire diversity, and the Gini coefficient was used to measure V-J evenness. A clonotype was considered public if more than one individual shared it. TCRdb handled the public reads itself, with Q25 trimming in fastp and clone calling in MiXCR, and kept productive beta chains. Entries are consolidated by CDR3 protein sequence, retaining the most common genes and DNA. The V and J calls, along with clone size, are taken from TCRdb and not from the paper's own processing. For this sample the table gives hundreds of thousands of distinct CDR3 sequences, of which 15% to 19% were detected only once. Of the sample, 22% is held by the ten largest clones.

This specimen's time point label, interpreted: newly diagnosed GD, antithyroid drugs for less than 3 months. For both TCR sequencing and RNA sequencing, RNA was extracted from PBMCs using TRIzol. The diagnosis of Graves' disease was made according to American Thyroid Association guidelines. The patients came from an endocrinology department in Xi'an, China. From each patient, around 9.3 milliliters of peripheral blood was collected into an EDTA anticoagulant tube. Ficoll Paque Plus density gradient separation was used to isolate PBMCs, and no additional T cell sorting was done. An Agilent 2100 Bioanalyzer and agarose gel were used to check RNA quality, and a NanoDrop 2000 was used to measure RNA concentration.

The chain uses TRBV5-1 and TRBJ2-5; the D gene remains uncertain. The specimen was peripheral blood mononuclear cells (PBMCs), collected at new diagnosis, from a patient treated with antithyroid drugs. This sequence was found in a female donor with Graves disease. The CDR3 protein is CASLDGLQETQYF. The DNA sequence follows: TGCGCCAGCCTTGATGGGTTACAAGAGACCCAGTACTTC. Reference TRBV5-1 and TRBJ2-5 proteins supply the regions before and after the CDR3; the full variable domain is: KAGVTQTPRYLIKTRGQQVTLSCSPISGHRSVSWYQQTPGQGLQFLFEYFSETQRNKGNFPGRFSGRQFSNSRSEMNVSTLELGDSALYLCASLDGLQETQYFGPGTRLLVL.